This T cell receptor (beta chain) was captured in a study of regulatory T cells in long-lasting Graves disease. Broader study findings: Public clonotype sharing was higher in persistent than newly diagnosed patients.

Sample time point: persistent/refractory GD, antithyroid drugs over 5 years with positive TRAb. Extracted RNA from PBMCs served as the source of the TCR library. From each patient, about 8.3 milliliters of peripheral blood was drawn and collected into an EDTA anticoagulant tube. Ten or more counts support this clonotype. Its antigen is as yet unknown. Arm-PCR of CDR3 regions and iRepertoire HTBI primers were the basis on which TCR beta libraries were built. Original handling: Spanning all samples, the identified segments comprised approximately 60 TRBV and 14 to 15 TRBJ. TCRdb re-analysed the multiplex PCR reads in MiXCR, keeping a single row per CDR3 protein. What appears here as the V and J calls and clone size reflects TCRdb's work, not the paper's. The sample lists 300,000 to 350,000 distinct CDR3 sequences; roughly a fifth were seen once. The sample in question was peripheral blood mononuclear cells (PBMCs), obtained when the disease was refractory, from a patient treated with antithyroid drugs. The receptor comes from a female donor with Graves disease.

CDR3 amino acids: CASSYSERGPYYEQYF. Written as DNA, the CDR3 is TGTGCCAGCAGTTACTCGGAGCGGGGGCCCTACTACGAGCAGTACTTC. J is TRBJ2-7 and V is TRBV6-2 or TRBV6-3, with 8 nucleotides matching TRBD2. Germline-derived CDR1 and CDR2 are MNHEY and SVGEGT. This CDR3 is built from 16 residues. The trim removed 0 bases at V and 3 bases at J, leaving 7 bases unmatched.